The next 16 T cell receptor beta chains were all read from a single sample in a study of shared T cell receptors in the human thymus (dated by TCRdb to the early 2020s). The library was made by the immunoSEQ multiplex PCR assay. TCRdb took this table from immuneACCESS and kept in-frame rearrangements with V and J called. Such tables lack part of the clones; where checked against another copy, unresolved V genes explain under half of the gap, and the rest is unexplained. The sample includes hundreds of thousands of clones, with approximately 85% observed a single time. The top ten clones comprise 0.008% to 0.011% of the sample. The same sample was also studied in work on human thymus T cells.

The sequenced sample consisted of thymocytes. Every receptor here comes from a girl under two years old with a congenital heart defect. Donor details come from another sample of the same person, matched by shared clones.

CDR3 protein: CASSHRQGAGRAFF. The CDR3 coding sequence is TGCGCCAGCAGCCACAGACAGGGGGCTGGACGAGCTTTCTTT. V gene TRBV4-3 combines with J gene TRBJ1-1; 10 bases are shared with TRBD1. After removal of 3 bases from V and 10 bases from J, the junction contained 8 bases not matched to a gene. The CDR3 runs to 14 residues. Looked up from germline, CDR1 is LGHNA and CDR2 is YSLEER.

This clone was detected a few times. The genes are TRBV7-9 and TRBJ1-4; 7 bases line up with TRBD1. V dropped 6 bases and J dropped 8; count of bases not matched to a gene: 9. Looked up from germline, CDR1 is SEHNR and CDR2 is FQNEAQ (reference sequence). The CDR3 loop spans 14 amino acids. CDR3 bases: TGTGCCAGCAGTCCGACAGGGTCGGGGGAAAAACTGTTTTTT. Its translation is CASSPTGSGEKLFF.

The rearrangement joins TRBV28 to TRBJ1-1, with unresolved D. The CDR3 has 11 residues. Deletions cut 8 bases from V and 6 bases from J, with 10 bases between. Germline V gene sequence: CDR1 MDHEN, CDR2 SYDVKM. In DNA, the CDR3 is TGTGCCAGCCGGGTGTCGGCTGAAGCTTTCTTT. Translation: CASRVSAEAFF.

The CDR3 is CASSVEGELAKNIQYF. The CDR3 nucleotides are TGTGCCAGCAGCGTAGAGGGGGAACTAGCCAAAAACATTCAGTACTTC. This sequence joins TRBV9 and TRBJ2-4, with TRBD1 as a possible D gene (6 bases). Germline V gives CDR1 SGDLS, CDR2 YYNGEE. Trimming pared 0 bases from V and 0 bases from J, leaving 10 bases between. CDR3 length: 16 residues. Using reference TRBV9 and TRBJ2-4 for the parts outside the CDR3, the full variable domain is DSGVTQTPKHLITATGQRVTLRCSPRSGDLSVYWYQQSLDQGLQFLIQYYNGEERAKGNILERFSAQQFPDLHSELNLSSLELGDSALYFCASSVEGELAKNIQYFGAGTRLSVL.

V usage is TRBV7-2 and J usage is TRBJ1-2; the D is unclear. V was clipped by 4 bases and J by 2 bases, with 14 bases between them. The CDR3 spans 15 residues. Germline values: CDR1 SGHTA, CDR2 FQGNSA. The CDR3 bases are TGTGCCAGCAGCTCACGCGGCAGTTTAAACTATGGCTACACCTTC. Amino acid sequence: CASSSRGSLNYGYTF.

CDR3 coding DNA: TGTGCCAGCAGTTACATTGAGACTCGGTACAATGAGCAGTTCTTC. This translates into CASSYIETRYNEQFF. The chain is built from TRBV6-5 and TRBJ2-1; D is ambiguous. Germline values: CDR1 MNHEY, CDR2 SVGAGI. The CDR3 has 15 amino acids. Trimming took 2 bases from V and 4 from J, leaving 12 bases between them.

The rearrangement links TRBV11-2 to TRBJ1-1; possible D gene TRBD1, 6 bases. This CDR3 spans 12 amino acids. The V end was cut by 5 bases, the J end by 8 bases, with 12 bases between. The V gene's germline CDR1 is SGHAT and CDR2 FQNNGV. The CDR3 sequence is CASSLTGLEAFF. The CDR3, as DNA: TGTGCCAGCAGCCTAACAGGGCTCGAAGCTTTCTTT.

The CDR3 region is CSVQGLVTDTQYF. The CDR3 coding sequence is TGCAGCGTTCAGGGACTAGTCACAGATACGCAGTATTTT. This chain uses TRBV29-1 with TRBJ2-3; TRBD2 matches at 8 bases. The CDR3 covers 13 residues. V trimming: 5 bases; J trimming: 2 bases; junction bases outside the gene matches: 3. The germline gives CDR1 SQVTM, CDR2 ANQGSEA.

The chain combines TRBV14 with TRBJ2-7; TRBD1 is a possible D gene (5 bases). Germline loops: CDR1 SGHDN, CDR2 FVKESK. Between the trimmed V and J ends, which lost 0 bases and 0 bases, there was a span of 12 bases. CDR3 size: 16 residues. This CDR3 is CASSQDGARISYEQYF. The CDR3 region has the DNA TGTGCCAGCAGCCAAGATGGGGCGCGCATCTCCTACGAGCAGTACTTC.

This clone showed up just once. The J gene is TRBJ2-1, the V gene TRBV7-2; 13 bases fit TRBD2. The CDR3 is 18 residues long. V lost 5 bases, J lost 8 bases, and 15 bases stayed unmatched. Germline V lookup: CDR1 SGHTA, CDR2 FQGNSA. This CDR3 is CASSTPARTSGGRDEQFF. DNA of the CDR3: TGTGCCAGCAGCACGCCCGCTCGGACTAGCGGGGGCAGGGATGAGCAGTTCTTC. Filled out from reference TRBV7-2 and TRBJ2-1, the complete variable domain reads GAGVSQSPSNKVTEKGKDVELRCDPISGHTALYWYRQSLGQGLEFLIYFQGNSAPDKSGLPSDRFSAERTGGSVSTLTIQRTQQEDSAVYLCASSTPARTSGGRDEQFFGPGTRLTVL.

V usage is TRBV27 and J usage is TRBJ2-7; D is possibly TRBD2 (5 bases). V was clipped by 6 bases and J by 3 bases, with 24 bases between them. CDR1 is MNHEY, CDR2 SMNVEV, per germline (reference sequence). The CDR3 is 17 amino acids. The DNA of the CDR3 is TGTGCCAGCAGCCGGGAACGGCCGGGTCGGGTCTACTACGAGCAGTACTTC. This sequence encodes CASSRERPGRVYYEQYF.

CDR3 sequence reads: CASSSTGSGHEQYF. CDR3 nucleotides: TGTGCCAGCAGCTCGACAGGCTCGGGGCACGAGCAGTACTTC. The J gene is TRBJ2-7, the V gene TRBV9; D might be TRBD1 (6 bases). This CDR3 region has 14 residues. Germline CDR1 is SGDLS and CDR2 is YYNGEE. Trimming removed 4 bases from V and 5 bases from J, with 16 bases in between.

This chain uses TRBV10-2 with TRBJ1-2; TRBD1 matches 9 bases. The CDR3 totals 18 residues. The V segment lost 3 bases and the J segment 5 bases; nucleotides outside the gene matches: 16. Germline V gene lookup returns CDR1 WSHSY and CDR2 SAAADI. The CDR3, as DNA: TGCGCCAGCAGTGAAGGGACAGGGCACGAGGGATTTGATTATGGCTACACCTTC. Translation gives CASSEGTGHEGFDYGYTF.

This clone was recorded a few times. The chain recombines TRBV19 with TRBJ1-2, with 7 bases lining up with TRBD1. This CDR3 comprises 13 residues. Germline lookup yields CDR1 LNHDA and CDR2 SQIVND (reference sequence). Trimming removed 7 bases from V and 4 bases from J; junction bases left unmatched: 6. CDR3 sequence: CASTRTGIYGYTF. DNA for the CDR3: TGTGCCAGTACCCGGACAGGCATCTATGGCTACACCTTC.

The table lists this clone with a count of one. The J gene is TRBJ2-3, the V gene TRBV19, with TRBD2 matching 8 bases. J was trimmed by 0 bases and V by 6 bases; bases with no gene match: 11. CDR1 LNHDA and CDR2 SQIVND come from the germline V gene (reference sequence). CDR3 length: 17 residues. CDR3 sequence: CASRSGGGGPSTDTQYF. The CDR3, as DNA: TGTGCCAGTAGGTCGGGGGGCGGGGGGCCTAGCACAGATACGCAGTATTTT.

The genes are TRBV11-2 and TRBJ2-1; no firm D call. Trimming stripped 0 bases from V and 0 bases from J, with 21 bases between. CDR1 and CDR2 (germline): SGHAT, FQNNGV. CDR3 length equals 20 residues. The CDR3 sequence is CASSLDPSQRIYSSYNEQFF. CDR3 nucleotides: TGTGCCAGCAGCTTAGATCCTTCCCAGAGGATTTATTCCTCCTACAATGAGCAGTTCTTC. The whole variable domain, filled in from reference TRBV11-2 and TRBJ2-1, reads EAGVAQSPRYKIIEKRQSVAFWCNPISGHATLYWYQQILGQGPKLLIQFQNNGVVDDSQLPKDRFSAERLKGVDSTLKIQPAKLEDSAVYLCASSLDPSQRIYSSYNEQFFGPGTRLTVL.